This T cell receptor (beta chain) came from a study of shared clonotypes between healthy human individuals. Spread over ten immunoSEQ deep assay plates, unsorted PBMC DNA underwent sequencing. Using immunoSEQ multiplex PCR, the repertoire was profiled, and TCRdb retains in-frame clones only, with some absent. Altogether about half a million clones are present, about 78% being singletons, with the ten largest covering about 12%. This CDR3 has 13 residues. Deletions cut 5 bases from V and 2 bases from J, with 10 bases between. Per germline, CDR1 SGHTA and CDR2 FQGNSA. The chain employs TRBV7-2 and TRBJ2-7; D possibly corresponds to TRBD1 (6 bases). The receptor's source is a middle-aged woman in good health. Some clones in this sample may be carry-over from other donors' samples. The sequenced sample was PBMCs. CDR3 region: CASSRDTTYEQYF. The CDR3 nucleotides read TGTGCCAGCAGCCGGGACACCACCTACGAGCAGTACTTC.